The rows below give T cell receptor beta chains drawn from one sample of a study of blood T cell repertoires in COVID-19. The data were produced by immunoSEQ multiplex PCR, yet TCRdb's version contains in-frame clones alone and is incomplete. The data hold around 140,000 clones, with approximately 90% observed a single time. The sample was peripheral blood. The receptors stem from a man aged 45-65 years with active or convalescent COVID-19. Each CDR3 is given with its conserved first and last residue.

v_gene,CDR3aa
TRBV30,CAWSVSSGAYNEQFF
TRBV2,CASSVGGVSYNEQFF
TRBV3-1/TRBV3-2,CASSQGGSGTEAFF
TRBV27,CASSPGDISLEKLFF
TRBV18,CASSPVQGRIGTEAFF
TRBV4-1,CASSQDWAGGTEPQHF
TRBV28,CASGTSGRVSTDTQYF
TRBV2,CASSTGTSGSGHEQYF
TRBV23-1,CASPQTGRYIYEQYF
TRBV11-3,CASSLNSEGADTQYF
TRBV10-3,CAIGPPCHF
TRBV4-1,CASSQIDRGVHEQYF
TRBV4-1,CASSPLGQGGEKLFF
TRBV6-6,CASKQDRGRNEQFF
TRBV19,CASSKRITGTGLEKLFF
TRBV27,CASSSLQGRAEAFF
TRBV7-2,CASSLVLAGGRNTQYF
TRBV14,CASSQNRGAQETQYF
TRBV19,CASRSIRDRVHEQYF
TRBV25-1,CASSEWGQGYEQYF
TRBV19,CASSIRLAGEGEQYF
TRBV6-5,CASKPGLAGNTIYF
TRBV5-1,CASSLEFSGGPQETQYF
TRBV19,CASRRQTSGNTIYF
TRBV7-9,CASSSAGGQGVGETQYF
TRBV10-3,CAISVGEGNTEAFF
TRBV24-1,CATSDFRTGVANEQFF
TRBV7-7,CASARTTAGDGYTF
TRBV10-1,CASSESSHSLPYEQYF
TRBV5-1,CASSFKGGEQYF
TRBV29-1,CSAEGQAPISGNTIYF
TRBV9,CASSGRAGVGNEQFF
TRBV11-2,CASSFTGPEAFF
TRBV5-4,CASSKQGLNTEAFF
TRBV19,CASKRGSNEKLFF
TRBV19,CASSGRDTLVRGQPQHF
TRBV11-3,CASSLVGADEQFF
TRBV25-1,CASGQGGNSPLHF
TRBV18,CASSLRQGITDTQYF
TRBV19,CASSPRGAPSSYEQYF
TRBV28,CASRGPSTDTQYF
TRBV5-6,CASSRTGLRGEQYF
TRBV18,CASSVSGRDSYEQYF
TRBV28,CASRDPRTHEQFF
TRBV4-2,CASSQDVAVSTDTQYF
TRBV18,CASSQSRAGRQETQYF
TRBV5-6,CASSLVGRVGGETQYF
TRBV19,CASSIGTSGSRAGELFF
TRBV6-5,CASWRGGQETQYF
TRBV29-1,CSVPAGGRRAETQYF